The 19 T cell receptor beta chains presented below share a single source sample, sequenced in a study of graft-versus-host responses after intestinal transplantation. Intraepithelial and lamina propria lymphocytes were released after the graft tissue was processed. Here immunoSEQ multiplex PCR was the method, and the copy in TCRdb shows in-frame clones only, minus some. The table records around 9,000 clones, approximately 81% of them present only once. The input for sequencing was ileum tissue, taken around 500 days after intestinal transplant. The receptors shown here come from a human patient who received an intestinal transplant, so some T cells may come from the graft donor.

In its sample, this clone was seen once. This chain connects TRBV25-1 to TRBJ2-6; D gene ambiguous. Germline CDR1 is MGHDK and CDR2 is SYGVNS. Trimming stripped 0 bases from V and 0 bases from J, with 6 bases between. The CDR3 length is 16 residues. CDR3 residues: CASSEYGVSGANVLTF. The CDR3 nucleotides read TGTGCCAGCAGTGAATATGGCGTCTCTGGGGCCAACGTCCTGACTTTC. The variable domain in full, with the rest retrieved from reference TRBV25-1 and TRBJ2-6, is EADIYQTPRYLVIGTGKKITLECSQTMGHDKMYWYQQDPGMELHLIHYSYGVNSTEKGDLSSESTVSRIRTEHFPLTLESARPSHTSQYLCASSEYGVSGANVLTFGAGSRLTVL.

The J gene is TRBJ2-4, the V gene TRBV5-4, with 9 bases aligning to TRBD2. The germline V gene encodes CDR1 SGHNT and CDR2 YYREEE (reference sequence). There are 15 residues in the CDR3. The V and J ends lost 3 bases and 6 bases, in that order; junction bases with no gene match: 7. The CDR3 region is CASSSLSGGLNIQYF. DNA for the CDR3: TGTGCCAGCAGCTCCCTTAGCGGGGGCCTAAACATTCAGTACTTC.

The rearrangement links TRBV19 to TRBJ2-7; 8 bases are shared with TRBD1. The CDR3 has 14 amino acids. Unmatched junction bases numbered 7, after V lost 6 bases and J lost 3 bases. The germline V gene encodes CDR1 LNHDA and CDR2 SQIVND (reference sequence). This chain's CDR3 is CASSRTGTNYEQYF. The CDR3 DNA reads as TGTGCCAGTAGCAGGACAGGGACGAACTACGAGCAGTACTTC.

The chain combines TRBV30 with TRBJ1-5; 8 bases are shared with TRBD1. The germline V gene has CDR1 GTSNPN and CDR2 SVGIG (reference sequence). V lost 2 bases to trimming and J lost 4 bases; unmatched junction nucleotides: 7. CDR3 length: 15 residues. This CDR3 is CAWSRTGTGNQPQHF. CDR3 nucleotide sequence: TGTGCCTGGAGTAGAACCGGGACAGGAAATCAGCCCCAGCATTTT. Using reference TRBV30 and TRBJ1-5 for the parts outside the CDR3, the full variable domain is SQTIHQWPATLVQPVGSPLSLECTVEGTSNPNLYWYRQAAGRGLQLLFYSVGIGQISSEVPQNLSASRPQDRQFILSSKKLLLSDSGFYLCAWSRTGTGNQPQHFGDGTRLSIL.

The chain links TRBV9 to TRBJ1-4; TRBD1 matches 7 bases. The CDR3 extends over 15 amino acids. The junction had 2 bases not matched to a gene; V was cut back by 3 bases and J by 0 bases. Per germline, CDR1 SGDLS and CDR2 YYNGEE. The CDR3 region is CASSAQGATNEKLFF. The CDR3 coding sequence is TGTGCCAGCAGCGCCCAGGGGGCAACTAATGAAAAACTGTTTTTT.

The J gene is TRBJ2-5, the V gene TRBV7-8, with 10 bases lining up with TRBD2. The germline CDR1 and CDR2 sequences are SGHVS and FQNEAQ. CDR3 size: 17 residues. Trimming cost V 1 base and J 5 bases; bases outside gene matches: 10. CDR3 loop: CASSLEPSGGAEETQYF. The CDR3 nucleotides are TGTGCCAGCAGCTTAGAACCCAGCGGGGGGGCCGAGGAGACCCAGTACTTC. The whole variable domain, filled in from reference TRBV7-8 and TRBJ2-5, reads GAGVSQSPRYKVAKRGQDVALRCDPISGHVSLFWYQQALGQGPEFLTYFQNEAQLDKSGLPSDRFFAERPEGSVSTLKIQRTQQEDSAVYLCASSLEPSGGAEETQYFGPGTRLLVL.

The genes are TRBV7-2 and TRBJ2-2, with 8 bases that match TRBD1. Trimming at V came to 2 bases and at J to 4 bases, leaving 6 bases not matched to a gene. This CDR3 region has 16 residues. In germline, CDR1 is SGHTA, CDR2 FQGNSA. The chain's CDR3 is CASSLLADRATGELFF. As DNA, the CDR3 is TGTGCCAGCAGCTTATTAGCGGACAGGGCCACCGGGGAGCTGTTTTTT.

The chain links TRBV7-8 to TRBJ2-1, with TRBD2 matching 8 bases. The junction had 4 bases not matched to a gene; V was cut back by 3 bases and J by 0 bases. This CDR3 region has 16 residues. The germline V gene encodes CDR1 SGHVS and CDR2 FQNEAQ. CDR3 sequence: CASSFGGGSSYNEQFF. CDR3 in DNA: TGTGCCAGCAGCTTCGGCGGGGGGAGCTCCTACAATGAGCAGTTCTTC.

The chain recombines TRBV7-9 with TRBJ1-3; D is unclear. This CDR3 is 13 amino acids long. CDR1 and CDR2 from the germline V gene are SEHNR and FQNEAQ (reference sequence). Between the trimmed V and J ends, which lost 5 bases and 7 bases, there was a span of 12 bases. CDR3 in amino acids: CASSVGSANTIYF. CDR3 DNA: TGTGCCAGCAGCGTTGGGTCTGCGAACACCATATATTTT.

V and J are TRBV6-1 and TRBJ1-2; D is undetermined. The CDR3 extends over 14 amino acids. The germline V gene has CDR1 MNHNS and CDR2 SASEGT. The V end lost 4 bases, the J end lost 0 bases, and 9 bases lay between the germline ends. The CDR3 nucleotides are TGTGCCAGCAGTGTCGGAATCACTAACTATGGCTACACCTTC. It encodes CASSVGITNYGYTF.

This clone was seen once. The CDR3 DNA reads TGTGCCAGCCGGGGACAGGCCAAAGAGACCCAGTACTTC. The encoded protein is CASRGQAKETQYF. The gene calls are TRBV28 and TRBJ2-5; 8 bases line up with TRBD1. Trimming removed 8 bases from V and 3 bases from J; junction bases left unmatched: 5. The germline CDR1 and CDR2 sequences are MDHEN and SYDVKM. This CDR3 has 13 amino acids. The entire variable domain, with the rest obtained from reference TRBV28 and TRBJ2-5, is as follows: DVKVTQSSRYLVKRTGEKVFLECVQDMDHENMFWYRQDPGLGLRLIYFSYDVKMKEKGDIPEGYSVSREKKERFSLILESASTNQTSMYLCASRGQAKETQYFGPGTRLLVL.

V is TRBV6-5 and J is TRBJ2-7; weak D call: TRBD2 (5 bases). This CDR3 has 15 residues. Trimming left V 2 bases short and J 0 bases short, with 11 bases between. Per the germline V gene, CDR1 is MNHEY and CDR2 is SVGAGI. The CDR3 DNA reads TGTGCCAGCAGTTACGGGAGCGGTGCCTCCTACGAGCAGTACTTC. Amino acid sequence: CASSYGSGASYEQYF.

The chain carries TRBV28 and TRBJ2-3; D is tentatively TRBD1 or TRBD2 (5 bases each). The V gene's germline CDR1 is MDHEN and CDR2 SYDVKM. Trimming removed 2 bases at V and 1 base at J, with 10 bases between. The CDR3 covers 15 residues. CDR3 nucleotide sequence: TGTGCCAGCAGTTTACGGGGCAGGGGCACAGATACGCAGTATTTT. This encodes CASSLRGRGTDTQYF.

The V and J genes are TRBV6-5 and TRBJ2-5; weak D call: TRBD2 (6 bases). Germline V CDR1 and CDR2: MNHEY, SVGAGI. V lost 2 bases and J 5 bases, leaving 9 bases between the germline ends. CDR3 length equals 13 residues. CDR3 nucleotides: TGTGCCAGCAGTTACGGGGAGGTGGAGACCCAGTACTTC. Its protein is CASSYGEVETQYF.

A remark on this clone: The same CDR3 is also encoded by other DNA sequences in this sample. In DNA form, the CDR3 reads TGTGCCAGCAGCTCCTTAGGACGGGTGAACACTGAAGCTTTCTTT. Translated, it gives CASSSLGRVNTEAFF. J is TRBJ1-1 and V is TRBV5-6; D gene uncertain. CDR3 length: 15 amino acids. The V gene's germline CDR1 is SGHDT and CDR2 YYEEEE. Trimming left V 3 bases short and J 0 bases short, with 12 bases between.

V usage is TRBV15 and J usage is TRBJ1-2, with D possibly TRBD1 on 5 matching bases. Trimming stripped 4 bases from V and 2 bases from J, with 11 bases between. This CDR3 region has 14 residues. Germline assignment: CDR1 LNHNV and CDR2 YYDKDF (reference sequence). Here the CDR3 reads CATSIPGLNYGYTF. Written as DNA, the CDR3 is TGTGCCACCAGCATTCCAGGGCTCAACTATGGCTACACCTTC.

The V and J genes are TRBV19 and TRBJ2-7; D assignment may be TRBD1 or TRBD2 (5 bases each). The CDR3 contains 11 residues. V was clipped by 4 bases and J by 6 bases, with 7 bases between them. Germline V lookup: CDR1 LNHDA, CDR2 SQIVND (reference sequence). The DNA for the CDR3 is TGTGCCAGTAGTACCGGGACCGAGCAGTACTTC. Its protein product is CASSTGTEQYF.

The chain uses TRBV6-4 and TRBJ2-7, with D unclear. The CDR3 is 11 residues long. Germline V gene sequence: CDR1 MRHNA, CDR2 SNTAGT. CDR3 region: CAKRRGYEQYF. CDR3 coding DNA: TGTGCTAAGAGGCGAGGCTACGAGCAGTACTTC.

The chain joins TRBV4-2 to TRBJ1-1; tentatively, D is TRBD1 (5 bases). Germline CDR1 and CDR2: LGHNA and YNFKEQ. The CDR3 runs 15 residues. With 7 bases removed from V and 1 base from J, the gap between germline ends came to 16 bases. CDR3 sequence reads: CASTETRAGNTEAFF. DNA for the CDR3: TGTGCCAGCACCGAAACCAGGGCGGGGAACACTGAAGCTTTCTTT.